A single sample gave rise to the 8 T cell receptor beta chains below, sequenced in a study of PD-1 blockade in mismatch repair-deficient tumors. The assay was immunoSEQ multiplex PCR, and TCRdb's table has in-frame clones only and misses some. Of 40,000 or so clones listed, 65% to 85% are singletons. The sample in question was PBMCs, obtained around 40 weeks after starting pembrolizumab. The receptors were gathered from an adult with mismatch repair-deficient cancer.

This sequence joins TRBV28 and TRBJ2-3, with 9 bases matching TRBD2. The germline CDR1 and CDR2 sequences are MDHEN and SYDVKM. V gave up 4 bases and J gave up 0 bases; unmatched junction bases: 5. The CDR3 runs to 16 residues. The CDR3 nucleotides are TGTGCCAGCAGTTCGACTAGCGGATCTAGCACAGATACGCAGTATTTT. This gives the protein CASSSTSGSSTDTQYF.

The CDR3 is CAWSLGVTGGELFF. CDR3 DNA: TGTGCCTGGAGCCTGGGAGTGACTGGCGGGGAGCTGTTTTTT. The chain joins TRBV30 to TRBJ2-2, with D perhaps matching TRBD2 (5 bases). Germline CDR1 reads GTSNPN; CDR2 reads SVGIG (reference sequence). The germline V and J ends were trimmed by 3 bases and 7 bases, with 15 bases remaining between them. This CDR3 region has 14 residues.

This clone was counted a single time. The chain combines TRBV28 with TRBJ2-3, with 7 bases matching TRBD1. V dropped 6 bases and J dropped 2; count of bases not matched to a gene: 11. The CDR3 runs to 16 residues. Germline V lookup: CDR1 MDHEN, CDR2 SYDVKM. The DNA of the CDR3 is TGTGCCAGCAGGGAAAACAGGGGACCACTCACAGATACGCAGTATTTT. Translation gives CASRENRGPLTDTQYF.

The chain links TRBV27 to TRBJ2-6; 10 bases fit TRBD1. V dropped 5 bases and J dropped 6; count of bases not matched to a gene: 19. The germline V gene has CDR1 MNHEY and CDR2 SMNVEV (reference sequence). This CDR3 contains 20 residues. CDR3 protein: CASSRRFGTGVSLEANVLTF. DNA of the CDR3: TGTGCCAGCAGTCGCCGTTTTGGGACAGGGGTATCTCTTGAGGCCAACGTCCTGACTTTC.

The CDR3 region has the DNA TGTGCCAGCAAAACTTCGACAGGCTCCTACAATGAGCAGTTCTTC. Its protein is CASKTSTGSYNEQFF. The V and J genes are TRBV6-5 and TRBJ2-1, with a possible D match to TRBD1 (6 bases). Looked up from germline, CDR1 is MNHEY and CDR2 is SVGAGI. CDR3 size: 15 residues. V dropped 7 bases and J dropped 0 bases, with 13 bases sitting between them.

The chain joins TRBV7-3 to TRBJ1-1; 8 positions match TRBD1. V gave up 2 bases and J gave up 1 base; unmatched junction bases: 6. The CDR3 is 16 residues long. Per the germline V gene, CDR1 is SGHTA and CDR2 is FQGTGA. This chain's CDR3 is CASSLLSGTGNTEAFF. The CDR3 DNA follows: TGTGCCAGCAGCTTATTGTCCGGGACAGGGAACACTGAAGCTTTCTTT.

This chain links TRBV5-4 with TRBJ2-5, with 8 bases lining up with TRBD2. J gave up 2 bases and V 4 bases, and 7 bases lay outside the gene matches. Germline V gene lookup returns CDR1 SGHNT and CDR2 YYREEE (reference sequence). This CDR3 contains 15 residues. This chain's CDR3 is CASSPRGGHQETQYF. The CDR3 coding sequence is TGTGCCAGCAGCCCCCGGGGGGGGCATCAAGAGACCCAGTACTTC.

This chain uses TRBV27 with TRBJ1-2; D not resolved. The CDR3 runs 15 residues. V was pared by 6 bases and J by 1 base, with 15 bases between. Germline loops: CDR1 MNHEY, CDR2 SMNVEV (reference sequence). The DNA of the CDR3 is TGTGCCAGCAGACCCGGGCGGGTCCTTAACTATGGCTACACCTTC. Residues: CASRPGRVLNYGYTF.